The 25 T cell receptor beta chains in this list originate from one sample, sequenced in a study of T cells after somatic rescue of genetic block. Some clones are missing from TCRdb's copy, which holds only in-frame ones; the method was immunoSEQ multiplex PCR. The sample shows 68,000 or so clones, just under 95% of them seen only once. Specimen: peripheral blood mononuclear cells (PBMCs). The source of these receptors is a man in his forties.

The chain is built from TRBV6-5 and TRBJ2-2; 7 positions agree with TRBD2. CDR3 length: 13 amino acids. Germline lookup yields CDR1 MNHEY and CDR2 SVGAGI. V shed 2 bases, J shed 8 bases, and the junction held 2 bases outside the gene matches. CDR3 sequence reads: CASSYRAGGELFF. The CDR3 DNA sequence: TGTGCCAGCAGTTACAGAGCGGGAGGGGAGCTGTTTTTT.

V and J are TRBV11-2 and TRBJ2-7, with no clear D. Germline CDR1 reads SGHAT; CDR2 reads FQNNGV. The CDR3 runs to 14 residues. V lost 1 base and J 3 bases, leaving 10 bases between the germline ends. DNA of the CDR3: TGTGCCAGCAGCTTAGGACGAGCAAACTACGAGCAGTACTTC. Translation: CASSLGRANYEQYF. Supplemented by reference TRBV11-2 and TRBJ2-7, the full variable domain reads EAGVAQSPRYKIIEKRQSVAFWCNPISGHATLYWYQQILGQGPKLLIQFQNNGVVDDSQLPKDRFSAERLKGVDSTLKIQPAKLEDSAVYLCASSLGRANYEQYFGPGTRLTVT.

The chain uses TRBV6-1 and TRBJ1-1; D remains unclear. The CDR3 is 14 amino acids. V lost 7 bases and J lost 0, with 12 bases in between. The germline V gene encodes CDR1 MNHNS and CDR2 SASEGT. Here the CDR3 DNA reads TGTGCCAGCATAACCCCGGCTATGAACACTGAAGCTTTCTTT. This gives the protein CASITPAMNTEAFF.

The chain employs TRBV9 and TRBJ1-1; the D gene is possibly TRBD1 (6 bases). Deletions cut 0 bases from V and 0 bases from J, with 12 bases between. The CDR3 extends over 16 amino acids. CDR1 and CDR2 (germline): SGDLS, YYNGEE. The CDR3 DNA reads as TGTGCCAGCAGCGTAGCCCCACAGGGCGTGAACACTGAAGCTTTCTTT. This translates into CASSVAPQGVNTEAFF. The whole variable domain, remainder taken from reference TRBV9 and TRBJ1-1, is DSGVTQTPKHLITATGQRVTLRCSPRSGDLSVYWYQQSLDQGLQFLIQYYNGEERAKGNILERFSAQQFPDLHSELNLSSLELGDSALYFCASSVAPQGVNTEAFFGQGTRLTVV.

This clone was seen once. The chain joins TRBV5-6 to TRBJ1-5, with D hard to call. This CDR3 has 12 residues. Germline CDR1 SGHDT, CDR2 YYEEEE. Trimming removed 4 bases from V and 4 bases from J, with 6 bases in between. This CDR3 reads CASSQNNQPQHF. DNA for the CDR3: TGTGCCAGCAGCCAAAATAATCAGCCCCAGCATTTT.

CDR3 region: CASSSRGQQETQYF. CDR3 coding DNA: TGTGCCAGCAGTTCCAGGGGACAGCAAGAGACCCAGTACTTC. This rearrangement joins TRBV27 to TRBJ2-5; 7 bases line up with TRBD1. This CDR3 comprises 14 residues. Germline V lookup: CDR1 MNHEY, CDR2 SMNVEV (reference sequence). With 4 bases clipped from V and 2 bases from J, the junction kept 4 bases outside the gene matches.

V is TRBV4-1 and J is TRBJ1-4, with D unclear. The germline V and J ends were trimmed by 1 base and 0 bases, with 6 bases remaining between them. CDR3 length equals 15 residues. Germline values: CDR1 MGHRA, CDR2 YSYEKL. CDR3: CASSQGPPTNEKLFF. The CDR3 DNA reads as TGCGCCAGCAGCCAAGGACCACCAACTAATGAAAAACTGTTTTTT.

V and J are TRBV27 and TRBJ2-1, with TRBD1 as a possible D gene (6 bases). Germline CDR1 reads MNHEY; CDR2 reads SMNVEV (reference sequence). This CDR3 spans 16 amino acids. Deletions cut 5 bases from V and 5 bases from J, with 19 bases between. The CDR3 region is CASSPTWASGDNEQFF. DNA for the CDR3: TGTGCCAGCAGTCCCACGTGGGCCTCAGGGGACAATGAGCAGTTCTTC.

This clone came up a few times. CDR3 in amino acids: CASSGQLNQPQHF. In DNA, the CDR3 is TGTGCCAGCAGTGGGCAGCTCAATCAGCCCCAGCATTTT. This sequence joins TRBV6-1 and TRBJ1-5; D remains unclear. Germline V gives CDR1 MNHNS, CDR2 SASEGT. V lost 4 bases and J 3 bases, leaving 7 bases between the germline ends. The CDR3 is made up of 13 amino acids.

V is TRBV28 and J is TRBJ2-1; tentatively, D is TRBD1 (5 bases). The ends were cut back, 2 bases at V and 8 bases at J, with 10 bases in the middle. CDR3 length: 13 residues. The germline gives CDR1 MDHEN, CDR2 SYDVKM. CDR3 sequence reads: CASSLGAPYEQFF. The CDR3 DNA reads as TGTGCCAGCAGTTTAGGGGCACCCTATGAGCAGTTCTTC.

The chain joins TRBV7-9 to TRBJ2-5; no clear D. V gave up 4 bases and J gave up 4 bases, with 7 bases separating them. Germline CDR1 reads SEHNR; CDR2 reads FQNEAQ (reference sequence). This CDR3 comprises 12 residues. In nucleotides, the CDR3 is TGTGCCAGCAGCTGGACCCCAGAGACCCAGTACTTC. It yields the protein CASSWTPETQYF. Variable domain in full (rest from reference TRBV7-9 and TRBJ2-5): DTGVSQNPRHKITKRGQNVTFRCDPISEHNRLYWYRQTLGQGPEFLTYFQNEAQLEKSRLLSDRFSAERPKGSFSTLEIQRTEQGDSAMYLCASSWTPETQYFGPGTRLLVL.

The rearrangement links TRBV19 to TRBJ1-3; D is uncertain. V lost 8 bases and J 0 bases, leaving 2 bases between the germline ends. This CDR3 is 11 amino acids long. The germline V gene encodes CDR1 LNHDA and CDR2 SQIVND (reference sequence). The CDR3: CASASGNTIYF. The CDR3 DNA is TGTGCCAGTGCCTCTGGAAACACCATATATTTT.

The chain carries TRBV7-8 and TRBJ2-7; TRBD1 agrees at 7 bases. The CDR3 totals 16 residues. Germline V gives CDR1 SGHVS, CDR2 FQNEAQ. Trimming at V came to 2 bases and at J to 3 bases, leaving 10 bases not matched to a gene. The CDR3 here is CASSLRTTGTVYEQYF. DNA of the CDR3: TGTGCCAGCAGCTTACGTACAACCGGGACAGTCTACGAGCAGTACTTC.

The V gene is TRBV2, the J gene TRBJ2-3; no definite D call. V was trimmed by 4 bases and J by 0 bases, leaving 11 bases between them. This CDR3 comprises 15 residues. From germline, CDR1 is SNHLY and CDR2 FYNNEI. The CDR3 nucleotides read TGTGCCAGCAGTGCCGGCCCCCCAAGCACAGATACGCAGTATTTT. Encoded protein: CASSAGPPSTDTQYF.

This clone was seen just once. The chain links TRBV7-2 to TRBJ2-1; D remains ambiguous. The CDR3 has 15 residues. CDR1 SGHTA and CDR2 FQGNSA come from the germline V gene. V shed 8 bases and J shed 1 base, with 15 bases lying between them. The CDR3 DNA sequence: TGTGCCAGCCTAGACGGAGTCAGTTCCTACAATGAGCAGTTCTTC. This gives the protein CASLDGVSSYNEQFF. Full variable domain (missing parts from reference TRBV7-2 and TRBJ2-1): GAGVSQSPSNKVTEKGKDVELRCDPISGHTALYWYRQSLGQGLEFLIYFQGNSAPDKSGLPSDRFSAERTGGSVSTLTIQRTQQEDSAVYLCASLDGVSSYNEQFFGPGTRLTVL.

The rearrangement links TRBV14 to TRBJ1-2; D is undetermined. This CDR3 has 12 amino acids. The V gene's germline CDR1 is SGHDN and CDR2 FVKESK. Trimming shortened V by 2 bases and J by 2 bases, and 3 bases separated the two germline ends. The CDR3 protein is CASSQQNYGYTF. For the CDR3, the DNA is TGTGCCAGCAGCCAACAAAACTATGGCTACACCTTC.

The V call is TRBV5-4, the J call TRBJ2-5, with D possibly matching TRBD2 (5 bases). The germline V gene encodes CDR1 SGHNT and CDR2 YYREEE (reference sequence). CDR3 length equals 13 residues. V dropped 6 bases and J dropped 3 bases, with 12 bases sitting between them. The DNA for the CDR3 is TGTGCCAGCAAGGACTGGACGGAAGAGACCCAGTACTTC. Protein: CASKDWTEETQYF.

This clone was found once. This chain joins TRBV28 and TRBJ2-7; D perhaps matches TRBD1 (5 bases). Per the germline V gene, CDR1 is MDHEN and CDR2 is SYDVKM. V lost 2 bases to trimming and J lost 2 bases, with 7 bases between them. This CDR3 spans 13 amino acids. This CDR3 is CASSLDRTYEQYF. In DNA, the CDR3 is TGTGCCAGCAGTTTAGACAGAACCTACGAGCAGTACTTC.

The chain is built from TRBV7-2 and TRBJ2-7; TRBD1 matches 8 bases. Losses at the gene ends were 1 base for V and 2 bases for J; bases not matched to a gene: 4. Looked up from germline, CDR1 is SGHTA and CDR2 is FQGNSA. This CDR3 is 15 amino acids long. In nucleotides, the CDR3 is TGTGCCAGCAGCTTAGACGCAGGGGGCCCCTACGAGCAGTACTTC. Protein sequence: CASSLDAGGPYEQYF.

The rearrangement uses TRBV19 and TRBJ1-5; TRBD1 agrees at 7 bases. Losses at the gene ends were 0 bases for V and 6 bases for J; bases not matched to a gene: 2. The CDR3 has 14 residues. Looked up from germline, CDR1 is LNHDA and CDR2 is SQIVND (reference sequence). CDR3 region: CASSIDRGSQPQHF. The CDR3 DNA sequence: TGTGCCAGTAGTATAGACAGGGGGAGTCAGCCCCAGCATTTT.

CDR3 region: CASSHPGTGATGELFF. The CDR3 DNA follows: TGTGCCAGCAGCCATCCCGGGACAGGTGCCACCGGGGAGCTGTTTTTT. The rearrangement links TRBV4-2 to TRBJ2-2; TRBD1 matches 8 bases. The V and J ends lost 3 bases and 4 bases, in that order; junction bases with no gene match: 7. The CDR3 contains 16 residues. Germline values: CDR1 LGHNA, CDR2 YNFKEQ.

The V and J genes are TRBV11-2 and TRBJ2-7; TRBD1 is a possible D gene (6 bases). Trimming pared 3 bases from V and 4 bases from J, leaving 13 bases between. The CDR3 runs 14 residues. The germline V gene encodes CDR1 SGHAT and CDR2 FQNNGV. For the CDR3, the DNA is TGTGCCAGCAGCTTTGACAGGTTTTATTACGAGCAGTACTTC. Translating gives CASSFDRFYYEQYF.

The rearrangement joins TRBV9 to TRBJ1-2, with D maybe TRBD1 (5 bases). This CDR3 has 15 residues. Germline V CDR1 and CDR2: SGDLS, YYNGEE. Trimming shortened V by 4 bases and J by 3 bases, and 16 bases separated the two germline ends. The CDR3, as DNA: TGTGCCAGCAGCCCCCGGGGGTTACAGGACTATGGCTACACCTTC. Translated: CASSPRGLQDYGYTF.

The CDR3 reads CASSLGRDKEAFF. DNA of the CDR3: TGTGCCAGCAGCTTAGGCCGGGACAAGGAAGCTTTCTTT. The chain joins TRBV7-8 to TRBJ1-1; tentatively, D is TRBD1 (6 bases). The CDR3 covers 13 residues. V lost 1 base and J lost 8, with 11 bases in between. CDR1 and CDR2 (germline): SGHVS, FQNEAQ.

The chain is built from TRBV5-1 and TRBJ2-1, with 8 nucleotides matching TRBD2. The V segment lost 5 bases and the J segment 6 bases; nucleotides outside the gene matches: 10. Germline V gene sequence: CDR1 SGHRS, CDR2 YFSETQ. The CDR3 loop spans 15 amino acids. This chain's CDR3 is CASSRIAGPGNEQFF. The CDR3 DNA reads TGCGCCAGCAGTCGAATAGCGGGACCCGGCAATGAGCAGTTCTTC.